This section outlines one T cell receptor beta chain sequence together with its context. This specimen belongs to a study of blood T cell repertoires in COVID-19. On the study more broadly: Researchers got acute and convalescent COVID-19 samples from the United States, Italy and Spain. In each case, the material was cDNA or gDNA derived from T cells, B-cell-depleted T cells, or PBMCs.

Per the authors' pipeline: Reference gene primer amplification gave estimated nucleated cell counts. The data were produced by immunoSEQ multiplex PCR, yet TCRdb's version contains in-frame clones alone and is incomplete. The V and J calls and the clone size are those of that table, but D and trimming were determined from the DNA. The profile shows 90,000 to 140,000 clones, 85% of them singletons. V dropped 5 bases and J dropped 4 bases, with 14 bases sitting between them. Germline loops: CDR1 MNHEY, CDR2 SVGAGI. The CDR3 consists of 14 residues. This clonotype originated in a man aged 50-59 years with acute or convalescent COVID-19. The chain has TRBV6-5 and TRBJ1-2; weak D call: TRBD1 (5 bases). The sequenced material came from peripheral blood. CDR3 in amino acids: CASSPRQGGYGYTF. For the CDR3, the DNA is TGTGCCAGCAGTCCCCGCCAGGGAGGCTATGGCTACACCTTC.